The rows below give T cell receptor beta chains drawn from one sample of a study of OX40 agonist ivuxolimab in advanced cancers. Produced via immunoSEQ multiplex PCR; TCRdb's table is partial and in-frame only. There are 9,500 to 10,000 clones in the sample; around 90% occur only once, and roughly 13% lies in the top ten. Sample: CD4+ or CD8+ T cells sorted from blood, taken in a trial of the OX40 agonist ivuxolimab. These receptors originate from an adult with an advanced solid tumor such as melanoma, head and neck, liver or kidney cancer. CDR3s include the opening cysteine and the closing phenylalanine or tryptophan. The D gene is left open where the match is weak. Expanded clones are given a class, and other clones once, few, many or no size at all.

clone_size j_call v_call d_call cdr3_length cdr3_nt cdr3_aa
few TRBJ1-1 TRBV19 . 14 TGTGCCAGTAGTATAGGGATATCGAACACTGAAGCTTTCTTT CASSIGISNTEAFF
. TRBJ2-1 TRBV15 . 16 TGTGCCACCAGCAGAGAGGGGGCGGGAGCTGGGAATGAGCAGTTCTTC CATSREGAGAGNEQFF
. TRBJ1-1 TRBV18 . 14 TGTGCCAGCTCACCACCGAGCCAGCCTGAAGAAGCTTTCTTT CASSPPSQPEEAFF
. TRBJ1-6 TRBV7-2 . 16 TGTGCCAGCAGGACGCCAACCAGGGGCCCGAACTCACCCCTCCACTTT CASRTPTRGPNSPLHF
. TRBJ1-1 TRBV30 . 13 TGTGCCTGGAGCGCTTTTGTAGGAGCTGAAGCTTTCTTT CAWSAFVGAEAFF
. TRBJ2-2 TRBV10-3 . 18 TGTGCCATCAGGTTCGGGAACAGGAAAATCGCGAACACCGGGGAGCTGTTTTTT CAIRFGNRKIANTGELFF
. TRBJ2-3 TRBV7-8 . 18 TGTGCCAGCAGCTCTTTAGGGGGTCTAGCGGAGATCACAGATACGCAGTATTTT CASSSLGGLAEITDTQYF
. TRBJ2-4 TRBV2 . 13 TGTGCCAGCAGTGAGTTAGAGGGCGGCATTCAGTACTTC CASSELEGGIQYF
. TRBJ2-3 TRBV5-1 . 12 TGCGCCAGCAGCAGGGACTCCGGTTCGCAGTATTTT CASSRDSGSQYF
. TRBJ2-1 TRBV14 TRBD2 14 TGTGCCAGCAGCCCCGGACTAGCGGGAGCTGAGCAGTTCTTC CASSPGLAGAEQFF
. TRBJ1-5 TRBV6-1 . 12 TGTGCCAGCGAAGGAAGCAATCAGCCCCAGCATTTT CASEGSNQPQHF
. TRBJ2-7 TRBV28 TRBD2 14 TGTGCCAGTAGGTGGGGGGGATCCTCCTACGAGCAGTACTTC CASRWGGSSYEQYF
. TRBJ1-2 TRBV30 . 13 TGTGCCTGGAGTGTCAACTTGGATTATGGCTACACCTTC CAWSVNLDYGYTF
. TRBJ2-6 TRBV6-5 . 15 TGTGCCAGCAGGAGGCAGGGCGCTGGGGCCAACGTCCTGACTTTC CASRRQGAGANVLTF
. TRBJ2-3 TRBV10-3 . 12 TGTGCCATAGGCTCGGGCGAAAATACGCAGTATTTT CAIGSGENTQYF
. TRBJ2-5 TRBV2 . 13 TGTGCCAGCAGACCGGACGAGGGGGAGACCCAGTACTTC CASRPDEGETQYF